This T cell receptor (beta chain) was identified during a study of blood T cell repertoires in COVID-19. For the study at large: Researchers got acute and convalescent COVID-19 samples from the United States, Italy and Spain. PBMCs, B-cell-depleted T cells, or T cells provided the cDNA or gDNA that made up the material.

This clone was observed a single time. The CDR3 has 16 amino acids. Losses at the gene ends were 4 bases for V and 3 bases for J; bases not matched to a gene: 9. Germline V CDR1 and CDR2: SGHTA, FQGNSA. The authors' processing: Nucleated cell counts were estimated from reference gene primer amplification. This table comes from immunoSEQ multiplex PCR, and its TCRdb copy is limited to in-frame clones, with some not included. That table gives V, J and clone size, and the DNA gave D and trimming. The sample shows roughly 120,000 clones, roughly 85% of them seen only once. The chain employs TRBV7-2 and TRBJ1-1; 9 positions agree with TRBD1. Sequencing used peripheral blood. This sequence originates from a man in his forties or fifties with acute or convalescent COVID-19. This CDR3 is CASSSNRGQGHTEAFF. The CDR3 nucleotides are TGTGCCAGCAGCTCCAATCGCGGACAGGGGCACACTGAAGCTTTCTTT.